The 6 T cell receptor beta chains below all came from one sample that was sequenced in a study of shared clonotypes between healthy human individuals. Libraries were prepared by immunoSEQ multiplex PCR; TCRdb keeps only in-frame clonotypes and omits some of them. The data hold some 2,500,000 clones, with roughly 90% observed a single time. Sample: naive CD4+ T cells from PBMCs. Subset indicated: CD45RA+ positively selected. These receptors originate from a man aged 18 to 29 in good health. Some clones in this sample may be carry-over from other donors' samples.

The chain employs TRBV5-1 and TRBJ2-3; 11 bases map to TRBD1. This CDR3 is built from 15 residues. V was pared by 4 bases and J by 5 bases, with 6 bases of the junction left unmatched. Germline assignment: CDR1 SGHRS and CDR2 YFSETQ. CDR3: CASSPGDRGKDTQYF. The CDR3 DNA reads TGCGCCAGCAGCCCGGGGGACAGGGGGAAAGATACGCAGTATTTT.

V is TRBV6-1 and J is TRBJ2-1; D not certain. V dropped 1 base and J dropped 0 bases, with 10 bases sitting between them. Germline loops: CDR1 MNHNS, CDR2 SASEGT. This CDR3 is built from 16 residues. Here the CDR3 DNA reads TGTGCCAGCAGTGAAGATAGGGCGAGCTCCTACAATGAGCAGTTCTTC. Residues: CASSEDRASSYNEQFF.

In regard to this clone: Other DNA variants within this sample encode the same CDR3. The chain joins TRBV15 to TRBJ1-2; D is ambiguous. Germline CDR1 reads LNHNV; CDR2 reads YYDKDF (reference sequence). The V end was cut by 0 bases, the J end by 4 bases, with 3 bases between. The CDR3 contains 12 residues. The DNA for the CDR3 is TGTGCCACCAGCAGAGATTCCTATGGCTACACCTTC. This gives the protein CATSRDSYGYTF.

V is TRBV19 and J is TRBJ1-2, with TRBD1 identical over 7 bases. Germline V gives CDR1 LNHDA, CDR2 SQIVND (reference sequence). The ends lost 7 bases at V and 0 bases at J; junction bases unmatched: 5. The CDR3 totals 14 residues. The CDR3 loop reads CASTGDSANYGYTF. CDR3 bases: TGTGCCAGTACTGGGGACAGCGCTAACTATGGCTACACCTTC. The whole variable domain, filled in from reference TRBV19 and TRBJ1-2, reads DGGITQSPKYLFRKEGQNVTLSCEQNLNHDAMYWYRQDPGQGLRLIYYSQIVNDFQKGDIAEGYSVSREKKESFPLTVTSAQKNPTAFYLCASTGDSANYGYTFGSGTRLTVV.

The rearrangement joins TRBV7-3 to TRBJ2-3; D may be TRBD1 or TRBD2 (5 bases each). V lost 0 bases to trimming and J lost 4 bases, with 17 bases between them. The germline gives CDR1 SGHTA, CDR2 FQGTGA. This CDR3 region has 17 residues. The CDR3 sequence is CASSLTPGPGRADTQYF. DNA for the CDR3: TGTGCCAGCAGCTTAACTCCGGGGCCGGGACGGGCAGATACGCAGTATTTT.

J is TRBJ1-2 and V is TRBV19, with unresolved D. Trimming pared 2 bases from V and 2 bases from J, leaving 6 bases between. The germline CDR1 and CDR2 sequences are LNHDA and SQIVND (reference sequence). This CDR3 is built from 13 residues. Here the CDR3 reads CASSIKRNYGYTF. The CDR3 DNA follows: TGTGCCAGTAGTATAAAGCGGAACTATGGCTACACCTTC.